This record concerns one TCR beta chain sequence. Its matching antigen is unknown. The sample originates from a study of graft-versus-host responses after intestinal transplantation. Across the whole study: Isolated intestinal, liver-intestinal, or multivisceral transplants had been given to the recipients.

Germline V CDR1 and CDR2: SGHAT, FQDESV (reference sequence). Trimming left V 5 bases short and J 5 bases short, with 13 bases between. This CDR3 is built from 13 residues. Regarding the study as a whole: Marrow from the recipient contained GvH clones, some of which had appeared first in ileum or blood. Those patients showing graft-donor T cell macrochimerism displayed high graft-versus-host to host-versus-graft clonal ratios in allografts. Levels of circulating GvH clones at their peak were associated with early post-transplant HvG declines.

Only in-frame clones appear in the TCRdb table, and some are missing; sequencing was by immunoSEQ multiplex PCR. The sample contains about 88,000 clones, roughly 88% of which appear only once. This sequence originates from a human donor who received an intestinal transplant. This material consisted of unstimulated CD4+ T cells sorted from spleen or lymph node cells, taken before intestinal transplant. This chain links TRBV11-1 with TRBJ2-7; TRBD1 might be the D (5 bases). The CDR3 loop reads CASSPNRGDEQYF. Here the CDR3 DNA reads TGTGCCAGCAGCCCTAATAGGGGCGACGAGCAGTACTTC.